This entry lists 2 T cell receptor beta chains sequenced from one sample in a study of cytomegalovirus exposure and HLA in healthy donors. Amplification used 60 Vbeta primers and 13 Jbeta primers. Only in-frame clones appear in the TCRdb table, and some are missing; sequencing was by immunoSEQ multiplex PCR. The data hold around 67,000 clones, with 55% to 65% observed a single time. Sequenced input: PBMCs. The origin of the receptors is a woman between 50 and 59 years old in good health and CMV-seronegative.

CDR3 nucleotides: TGTGCCAGCAGCCTTGACCCTCACAGCTACGAGCAGTACTTC. It specifies CASSLDPHSYEQYF. J is TRBJ2-7 and V is TRBV11-2; D uncertain. This CDR3 has 14 amino acids. Germline V gene data show CDR1 as SGHAT and CDR2 as FQNNGV. The V end was cut by 5 bases, the J end by 3 bases, with 14 bases between.

This clone was counted once. This chain connects TRBV10-3 to TRBJ1-1, with 7 bases fitting TRBD1. The CDR3 is made up of 13 amino acids. With V trimmed by 9 bases and J by 3 bases, 7 bases remained unmatched. Germline loops: CDR1 ENHRY, CDR2 SYGVKD. Here the CDR3 DNA reads TGTGCCATGACCGGGACAGAAGACACTGAAGCTTTCTTT. Protein: CAMTGTEDTEAFF.